These T cell receptor beta chains were read from a single sample in a study of molecular identifiers for immune sequencing clone quantification. MiXCR was run by TCRdb on the PCR reads, yielding one entry per CDR3 protein. The sample lists about 510,000 distinct CDR3 sequences, around 23% occurring once. The sequenced sample consisted of naive CD8+ T cells from blood, with Jurkat cell RNA spiked in. These receptors were obtained from a human donor in good health. Some libraries in this study had Jurkat cell RNA spiked in. CDR3s include the opening cysteine and the closing phenylalanine or tryptophan. Each record gives: J gene, D gene, V gene, clone size, CDR3 protein, CDR3 DNA. D genes are given only for firm matches. Clone size, where shown, is once, few, many, or a class for clones that have expanded.

j_gene: TRBJ2-5; d_gene: .; v_gene: TRBV7-6; abundance: .; CDR3aa: CASSPRQVRQETQYF; CDR3nt: TGTGCCAGCAGCCCGAGGCAGGTTAGGCAAGAGACCCAGTACTTC
j_gene: TRBJ2-5; d_gene: .; v_gene: TRBV9; abundance: few; CDR3aa: CASSEWGEETQYF; CDR3nt: TGTGCCAGCAGCGAGTGGGGGGAAGAGACCCAGTACTTC
j_gene: TRBJ2-7; d_gene: .; v_gene: TRBV10-1; abundance: .; CDR3aa: CASSDGNAVSEQYF; CDR3nt: TGCGCCAGCAGTGATGGGAATGCAGTCAGCGAGCAGTACTTC
j_gene: TRBJ1-1; d_gene: .; v_gene: TRBV7-9; abundance: many; CDR3aa: CASSLVPVAGTEAFF; CDR3nt: TGTGCCAGCAGCTTAGTACCTGTGGCGGGCACTGAAGCTTTCTTT
j_gene: TRBJ2-7; d_gene: TRBD1; v_gene: TRBV5-1; abundance: .; CDR3aa: CASSGWTGGTYEQYF; CDR3nt: TGCGCCAGCAGCGGATGGACAGGGGGCACCTACGAGCAGTACTTC
j_gene: TRBJ2-7; d_gene: TRBD2; v_gene: TRBV9; abundance: many; CDR3aa: CASSVAAGVSYEQYF; CDR3nt: TGTGCCAGCAGCGTAGCGGCGGGAGTATCCTACGAGCAGTACTTC
j_gene: TRBJ2-3; d_gene: TRBD1; v_gene: TRBV29-1; abundance: many; CDR3aa: CSVRGGQGLTDTQYF; CDR3nt: TGCAGCGTTCGAGGGGGACAGGGTTTAACAGATACGCAGTATTTT
j_gene: TRBJ2-3; d_gene: TRBD2; v_gene: TRBV6-2/TRBV6-3; abundance: .; CDR3aa: CASSYPSGKTF; CDR3nt: TGTGCCAGCAGTTACCCTAGCGGGAAGACTTTT
j_gene: TRBJ2-4; d_gene: .; v_gene: TRBV28; abundance: .; CDR3aa: CASGIAKNIQYF; CDR3nt: TGTGCCAGCGGGATAGCCAAAAACATTCAGTACTTC
j_gene: TRBJ2-2; d_gene: .; v_gene: TRBV2; abundance: .; CDR3aa: CASSDYRWGNPNTGELFF; CDR3nt: TGTGCCAGCAGTGATTACCGTTGGGGGAACCCGAACACCGGGGAGCTGTTTTTT
j_gene: TRBJ2-7; d_gene: .; v_gene: TRBV20-1; abundance: many; CDR3aa: CSASGRGTPAYEQYF; CDR3nt: TGCAGTGCCAGCGGTCGCGGGACACCAGCCTACGAGCAGTACTTC
j_gene: TRBJ1-2; d_gene: .; v_gene: TRBV15; abundance: .; CDR3aa: CATSRDWGSGDLLNTF; CDR3nt: TGTGCCACCAGCAGGGATTGGGGGTCGGGGGATCTCCTTAACACCTTC
j_gene: TRBJ2-3; d_gene: .; v_gene: TRBV27; abundance: few; CDR3aa: CASSRGQLSTDTQYF; CDR3nt: TGTGCCAGCAGCAGAGGACAGCTAAGCACAGATACGCAGTATTTT
j_gene: TRBJ2-1; d_gene: TRBD2; v_gene: TRBV5-6; abundance: .; CDR3aa: CASSLAGGPPSEQFF; CDR3nt: TGTGCCAGCAGCCTAGCGGGGGGTCCCCCCAGTGAGCAGTTCTTC
j_gene: TRBJ1-4; d_gene: TRBD1; v_gene: TRBV28; abundance: many; CDR3aa: CASKPDRGGEKLFF; CDR3nt: TGTGCCAGCAAGCCGGACAGGGGAGGTGAAAAACTGTTTTTT
j_gene: TRBJ2-7; d_gene: .; v_gene: TRBV9; abundance: few; CDR3aa: CASSVDGVSGSPAYEQYF; CDR3nt: TGTGCCAGCAGCGTGGATGGCGTCAGCGGGTCCCCCGCCTACGAGCAGTACTTC
j_gene: TRBJ2-7; d_gene: .; v_gene: TRBV10-3; abundance: few; CDR3aa: CAISDLAVSTYEQYF; CDR3nt: TGTGCCATCAGCGATTTAGCGGTCTCAACCTACGAGCAGTACTTC
j_gene: TRBJ1-2; d_gene: TRBD1; v_gene: TRBV4-1; abundance: .; CDR3aa: CASSQNTGADYGYTF; CDR3nt: TGCGCCAGCAGCCAGAACACAGGGGCCGACTATGGCTACACCTTC
j_gene: TRBJ2-3; d_gene: .; v_gene: TRBV7-8; abundance: .; CDR3aa: CASSLTLAWGTDTQYF; CDR3nt: TGTGCCAGCAGCTTAACCCTAGCTTGGGGCACAGATACGCAGTATTTT
j_gene: TRBJ2-7; d_gene: .; v_gene: TRBV20-1; abundance: .; CDR3aa: CSARPVSYEQYF; CDR3nt: TGCAGTGCTAGGCCAGTGTCCTACGAGCAGTACTTC
j_gene: TRBJ2-7; d_gene: .; v_gene: TRBV7-9; abundance: few; CDR3aa: CASSFDRRFSYEQYF; CDR3nt: TGTGCCAGCAGCTTTGATAGGCGGTTCTCCTACGAGCAGTACTTC
j_gene: TRBJ2-7; d_gene: .; v_gene: TRBV20-1; abundance: few; CDR3aa: CSARDRDGHLSYEQYF; CDR3nt: TGCAGTGCTAGAGATCGTGACGGACACCTTTCCTACGAGCAGTACTTC
j_gene: TRBJ1-1; d_gene: TRBD1; v_gene: TRBV27; abundance: .; CDR3aa: CASSLIGQGAVGDTEAFF; CDR3nt: TGTGCCAGCAGTTTGATTGGACAGGGGGCGGTTGGGGACACTGAAGCTTTCTTT
j_gene: TRBJ1-2; d_gene: .; v_gene: TRBV5-4; abundance: few; CDR3aa: CASSLDRARDGYTF; CDR3nt: TGTGCCAGCAGCTTGGACAGGGCGAGAGATGGCTACACCTTC
j_gene: TRBJ2-7; d_gene: TRBD2; v_gene: TRBV25-1; abundance: many; CDR3aa: CASSEGVAGVGEQYF; CDR3nt: TGTGCCAGCAGTGAAGGAGTAGCGGGAGTAGGTGAGCAGTACTTC
j_gene: TRBJ2-7; d_gene: TRBD1; v_gene: TRBV30; abundance: .; CDR3aa: CAWSETGGAKYF; CDR3nt: TGTGCCTGGAGTGAAACAGGGGGCGCGAAGTACTTC
j_gene: TRBJ2-3; d_gene: .; v_gene: TRBV2; abundance: .; CDR3aa: CASSGSSNTDTQYF; CDR3nt: TGTGCCAGCAGTGGTAGTTCTAACACAGATACGCAGTATTTT
j_gene: TRBJ1-4; d_gene: .; v_gene: TRBV9; abundance: .; CDR3aa: CASGADSVGATNEKLFF; CDR3nt: TGTGCCAGCGGCGCCGACAGCGTAGGGGCTACTAATGAAAAACTGTTTTTT
j_gene: TRBJ2-7; d_gene: .; v_gene: TRBV4-3; abundance: .; CDR3aa: CASSQDRFGELYEQYF; CDR3nt: TGCGCCAGCAGCCAAGATAGGTTTGGGGAACTCTACGAGCAGTACTTC
j_gene: TRBJ2-1; d_gene: TRBD1; v_gene: TRBV29-1; abundance: .; CDR3aa: CSAPGTGSNEQFF; CDR3nt: TGCAGCGCTCCCGGGACAGGGAGCAATGAGCAGTTCTTC
j_gene: TRBJ2-1; d_gene: .; v_gene: TRBV11-2; abundance: .; CDR3aa: CASSLYTGLNEQFF; CDR3nt: TGTGCCAGCAGCTTATATACAGGTCTCAACGAGCAGTTCTTC
j_gene: TRBJ2-4; d_gene: .; v_gene: TRBV3-1; abundance: .; CDR3aa: CASSQSEGIAKNIQYF; CDR3nt: TGTGCCAGCAGCCAATCTGAGGGGATAGCCAAAAACATTCAGTACTTC
j_gene: TRBJ2-3; d_gene: .; v_gene: TRBV12-3/TRBV12-4; abundance: .; CDR3aa: CASSLEGKYTDTQYF; CDR3nt: TGTGCCAGCAGTTTAGAAGGCAAATACACAGATACGCAGTATTTT
j_gene: TRBJ2-6; d_gene: .; v_gene: TRBV20-1; abundance: few; CDR3aa: CSARGDGRSGANVLTF; CDR3nt: TGCAGTGCTAGGGGGGACGGCCGCTCTGGGGCCAACGTCCTGACTTTC
j_gene: TRBJ2-5; d_gene: TRBD2; v_gene: TRBV7-9; abundance: .; CDR3aa: CASSLGRGYETPYF; CDR3nt: TGTGCCAGCAGCTTAGGGCGGGGGTATGAGACCCCGTACTTC
j_gene: TRBJ2-7; d_gene: .; v_gene: TRBV4-1; abundance: .; CDR3aa: CARSHSGTYEQYF; CDR3nt: TGCGCCCGCAGCCACTCGGGGACCTACGAGCAGTACTTC
j_gene: TRBJ2-5; d_gene: .; v_gene: TRBV11-2; abundance: few; CDR3aa: CASTPTGTAYGGTQYF; CDR3nt: TGTGCCAGCACCCCCACCGGGACAGCGTACGGGGGGACCCAGTACTTC
j_gene: TRBJ2-1; d_gene: TRBD2; v_gene: TRBV27; abundance: .; CDR3aa: CASLRLAGNYNEQFF; CDR3nt: TGTGCCAGCCTAAGACTAGCGGGGAACTACAATGAGCAGTTCTTC
j_gene: TRBJ2-5; d_gene: TRBD2; v_gene: TRBV9; abundance: many; CDR3aa: CASSPGLAGTTQETQYF; CDR3nt: TGTGCCAGCAGCCCGGGACTAGCGGGGACAACCCAAGAGACCCAGTACTTC
j_gene: TRBJ1-1; d_gene: .; v_gene: TRBV16; abundance: many; CDR3aa: CASSQLGYWGMNTEAFF; CDR3nt: TGTGCCAGCAGCCAATTGGGGTACTGGGGCATGAACACTGAAGCTTTCTTT